The following is a T cell receptor beta chain sequence with its context. This likely comes from a read error, as the CDR3 has no conserved phenylalanine or tryptophan at its end. The V and J ends lost 0 bases and 4 bases respectively, with 12 bases between them. The germline CDR1 and CDR2 sequences are MGHRA and YSYEKL. This CDR3 spans 15 amino acids. This specimen belongs to a study of Graves' ophthalmopathy and Graves' hyperthyroidism. Amplified material comprised TCR beta CDR3 regions derived from RNA transcripts. The first-round RT-PCR employed HTBI primers together with the Qiagen OneStep RT-PCR kit. A multiplex PCR was then performed as the second round. TCRdb passed the multiplex PCR reads through MiXCR, listing each CDR3 protein once. The repertoire has about half a million distinct CDR3 sequences, 13% to 15% of them found once; the top ten carry 8% to 10%.

This chain links TRBV4-1 with TRBJ1-2, with D tentatively TRBD1 (5 bases). This TCR was recovered from a woman aged 30 to 39 with Graves' ophthalmopathy. The sequencing sample was made of blood. CDR3 loop: CASSQDSQETYGYTS. As DNA, the CDR3 is TGCGCCAGCAGCCAAGATTCACAGGAAACCTATGGCTACACCTCC.